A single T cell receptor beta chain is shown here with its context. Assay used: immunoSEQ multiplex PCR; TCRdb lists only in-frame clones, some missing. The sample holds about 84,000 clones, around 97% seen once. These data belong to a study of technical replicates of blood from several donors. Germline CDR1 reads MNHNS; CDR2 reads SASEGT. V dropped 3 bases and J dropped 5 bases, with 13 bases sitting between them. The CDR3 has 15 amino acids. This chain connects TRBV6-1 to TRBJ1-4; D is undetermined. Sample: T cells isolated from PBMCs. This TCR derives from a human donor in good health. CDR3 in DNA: TGTGCCAGCAGTGACCCCACGAGATTCAATGAAAAACTGTTTTTT. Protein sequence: CASSDPTRFNEKLFF.